The present T cell receptor (beta chain) was sequenced within a study of monozygotic twins with inflammatory bowel disease. With respect to this clonotype: As yet, its antigen is unknown.

Across eight separate reactions for each sample, cDNA was made. TCRdb reprocessed the 5' RACE reads, keeping one entry per CDR3 protein, no DNA. The sample holds about 210,000 distinct CDR3 sequences. Germline CDR1 reads SEHNR; CDR2 reads FQNEAQ (reference sequence). The CDR3 sequence is 15 residues long. Overall study findings and caveats: Reduced clonotype sharing with other individuals was observed in IBD patients relative to healthy twins, especially with disease activity. Support for a single strong signal or clonotype associated with IBD was absent. Those with IBD had lower TCRbeta diversity (inverse Simpson) than their healthy co-twins did.

Material: blood. The chain has TRBV7-9 and TRBJ1-1; TCRdb calls TRBD1, which cannot be checked without DNA. This receptor was obtained from a human donor with ulcerative colitis or Crohn's disease, or a healthy co-twin of an affected twin (not recorded which). CDR3 in amino acids: CASSLVQGWDTEAFF.